Described below is a single TCR beta chain sequence and its context. This entry comes from a study of Ad26.COV2.S vaccination and SARS-CoV-2 variants. CDR1 is GTSNPN and CDR2 is SVGIG in the germline V gene (reference sequence). The CDR3 sequence is 14 residues long. V gave up 5 bases and J gave up 3 bases; unmatched junction bases: 3. Indicated treatment: roughly 20 received Ad26.COV2.S at low or high dose, single or two shots; 5 received placebo; per-sample allocation not given. Following the first vaccine or placebo injection, samples were taken on day 63. Here immunoSEQ multiplex PCR was the method, and the copy in TCRdb shows in-frame clones only, minus some. The sample carries about 460,000 clones, about 88% recorded once.

The genes are TRBV30 and TRBJ2-3; 12 nucleotides align to TRBD2. The sample was peripheral blood, taken in a trial of Ad26.COV2.S vaccine versus placebo. The sequence was collected from a person aged 18-60 years who received the Ad26.COV2.S COVID-19 vaccine or a placebo. The chain's CDR3 is CAWVTSGGTDTQYF. In nucleotides, the CDR3 is TGTGCCTGGGTGACTAGCGGGGGTACAGATACGCAGTATTTT. Combining the CDR3 with reference TRBV30 and TRBJ2-3 gives the whole variable domain SQTIHQWPATLVQPVGSPLSLECTVEGTSNPNLYWYRQAAGRGLQLLFYSVGIGQISSEVPQNLSASRPQDRQFILSSKKLLLSDSGFYLCAWVTSGGTDTQYFGPGTRLTVL.